Below, one T cell receptor (beta chain) is given with its context. Authors' processing steps: Estimation of nucleated cell counts relied on the amplification of reference gene primers. Produced via immunoSEQ multiplex PCR; TCRdb's table is partial and in-frame only. That table gives V, J and clone size, and the DNA gave D and trimming. The table shows roughly 150,000 clones, with about nine tenths occurring only once. These data come from a study of blood T cell repertoires in COVID-19. Study-wide context: Both acute and convalescent COVID-19 samples were obtained from the United States, Italy and Spain. From T cells, B-cell-depleted T cells, or PBMCs came the material, which was cDNA or gDNA.

The sequencing sample was made of peripheral blood. The sequence derives from a man between 18 and 35 years old with acute or convalescent COVID-19.

The CDR3, as DNA: TGTGCCAGCAGTTTAATCAGCGGTGAAGCTTTCTTT. The encoded protein is CASSLISGEAFF. J is TRBJ1-1 and V is TRBV12-3 or TRBV12-4, with D unclear. V was trimmed by 2 bases and J by 7 bases, leaving 8 bases between them. The CDR3 spans 12 residues.